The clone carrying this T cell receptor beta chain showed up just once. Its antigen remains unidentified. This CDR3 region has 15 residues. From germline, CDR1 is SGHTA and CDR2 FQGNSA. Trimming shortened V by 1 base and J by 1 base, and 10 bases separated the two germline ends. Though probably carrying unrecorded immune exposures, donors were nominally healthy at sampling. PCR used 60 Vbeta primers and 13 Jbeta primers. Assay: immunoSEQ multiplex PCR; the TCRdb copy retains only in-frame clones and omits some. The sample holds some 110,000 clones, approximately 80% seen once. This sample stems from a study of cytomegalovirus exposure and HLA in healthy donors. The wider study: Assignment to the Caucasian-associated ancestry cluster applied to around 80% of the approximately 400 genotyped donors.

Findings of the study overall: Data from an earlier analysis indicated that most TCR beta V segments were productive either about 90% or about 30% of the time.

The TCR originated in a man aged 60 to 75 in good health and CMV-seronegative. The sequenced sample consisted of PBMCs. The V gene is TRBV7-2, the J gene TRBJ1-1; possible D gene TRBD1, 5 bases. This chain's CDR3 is CASSLGGVRNTEAFF. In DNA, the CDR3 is TGTGCCAGCAGCTTAGGGGGGGTCAGGAACACTGAAGCTTTCTTT.